Sequencing of this T cell receptor (beta chain) was carried out in a study of TIL therapy for anti-PD-1-resistant metastatic lung cancer. Overall study context: Half of patients were current or former smokers. Median tumor mutation burden was under 1.9 mutations per megabase.

As for time point: pre-treatment sample, taken before nivolumab and TIL therapy. The immunoSEQ assay was v3. Repertoires were generated with immunoSEQ multiplex PCR, while TCRdb's copy carries only in-frame clones and drops some. The sample includes approximately 30,000 clones, roughly 69% of them seen just once. Germline CDR1 is SGHAT and CDR2 is FQNNGV. The ends were cut back, 5 bases at V and 13 bases at J, with 9 bases in the middle. The CDR3 is 10 amino acids. The sample was blood, taken at baseline. This chain joins TRBV11-2 and TRBJ2-1; unclear D gene. The source of this sequence is a woman aged 30-85 years with non-small cell lung cancer. The CDR3 nucleotides read TGTGCCAGCAGCCACCCGGTCCAGTTCTTC. Its protein product is CASSHPVQFF.